One and the same sample provided the 26 T cell receptor beta chains below, sequenced in a study of T cell responses to AZD1222 COVID-19 vaccine. Clones were sequenced by immunoSEQ multiplex PCR, and TCRdb holds only the in-frame ones, with some missing. The table lists about 180,000 clones, about 93% of them singletons. The sample in question was peripheral blood, obtained 28 days after the second dose of the MenACWY control vaccine. All receptors come from an adult who received the MenACWY meningococcal vaccine as a control.

CDR3 bases: TGTGCCACCAGCAGGGGGGACAGTGCAACTAATGAAAAACTGTTTTTT. Translation gives CATSRGDSATNEKLFF. V gene TRBV15 combines with J gene TRBJ1-4; TRBD1 matches 7 bases. Per the germline V gene, CDR1 is LNHNV and CDR2 is YYDKDF (reference sequence). CDR3 length: 16 amino acids. The ends lost 3 bases at V and 0 bases at J; junction bases unmatched: 4.

The genes are TRBV19 and TRBJ1-3, with a possible D match to TRBD1 (6 bases). V was clipped by 7 bases and J by 0 bases, with 16 bases between them. CDR3 length: 16 residues. Per the germline V gene, CDR1 is LNHDA and CDR2 is SQIVND (reference sequence). The CDR3 is CASTPPQGNSGNTIYF. The CDR3 DNA reads as TGTGCCAGTACCCCCCCCCAGGGGAACTCTGGAAACACCATATATTTT.

The J gene is TRBJ2-1, the V gene TRBV6-2 or TRBV6-3; TRBD2 agrees at 7 bases. The CDR3 runs to 15 residues. Trimming removed 2 bases from V and 7 bases from J; junction bases left unmatched: 8. CDR1 is MNHEY and CDR2 is SVGEGT in the germline V gene. The CDR3 sequence: CASSYPLALGNEQFF. DNA for the CDR3: TGTGCCAGCAGTTACCCACTAGCGTTAGGAAATGAGCAGTTCTTC.

This clone occurred once. The chain uses TRBV19 and TRBJ2-1; 10 bases map to TRBD2. This CDR3 has 15 amino acids. Germline CDR1 reads LNHDA; CDR2 reads SQIVND (reference sequence). Trimming removed 1 base from V and 7 bases from J; junction bases left unmatched: 4. CDR3 in amino acids: CASSIGTSGHNEQFF. As DNA, the CDR3 is TGTGCCAGTAGTATAGGGACTAGCGGACATAATGAGCAGTTCTTC.

V is TRBV28 and J is TRBJ1-5; D gene unclear. The CDR3 extends over 15 amino acids. Germline CDR1 and CDR2: MDHEN and SYDVKM. Deletions cut 1 base from V and 0 bases from J, with 7 bases between. CDR3 nucleotides: TGTGCCAGCAGTTTATTAGTGTTTAGCAATCAGCCCCAGCATTTT. Encoded protein: CASSLLVFSNQPQHF. The full variable domain, in which reference TRBV28 and TRBJ1-5 provide the parts outside the CDR3, is DVKVTQSSRYLVKRTGEKVFLECVQDMDHENMFWYRQDPGLGLRLIYFSYDVKMKEKGDIPEGYSVSREKKERFSLILESASTNQTSMYLCASSLLVFSNQPQHFGDGTRLSIL.

This clone was counted once. The gene calls are TRBV3-1 (or the pseudogene TRBV3-2) and TRBJ1-2; 7 bases line up with TRBD1. The CDR3 consists of 17 residues. Germline loops: CDR1 LGHDT, CDR2 YNNKEL (reference sequence). J lost 0 bases, V lost 3 bases, and 10 bases had no gene match. The CDR3 sequence: CASSQLVRGKANYGYTF. The CDR3 DNA sequence: TGTGCCAGCAGCCAGTTAGTCAGGGGGAAAGCTAACTATGGCTACACCTTC.

This clone was recorded only once. The V and J genes are TRBV20-1 and TRBJ2-3, with D maybe TRBD2 (5 bases). From germline, CDR1 is DFQATT and CDR2 SNEGSKA (reference sequence). The CDR3 length is 12 residues. V gave up 3 bases and J gave up 10 bases, with 14 bases separating them. This CDR3 is CSASRTVDAQYF. The CDR3 DNA is TGCAGTGCTAGTCGGACTGTGGACGCGCAGTATTTT.

The CDR3 DNA follows: TGTGCCAGCAGCTCCGACAGGGGGGTCTGGAACGAGCAGTACTTC. Translation gives CASSSDRGVWNEQYF. V is TRBV7-2 and J is TRBJ2-7, with 9 bases fitting TRBD1. Germline trimming cut 4 bases from V and 5 bases from J; bases unmatched to any gene: 9. Germline CDR1 reads SGHTA; CDR2 reads FQGNSA. The CDR3 loop spans 15 amino acids.

The rearrangement uses TRBV7-8 and TRBJ1-5; a weak D match, TRBD1 (5 bases). The germline V gene has CDR1 SGHVS and CDR2 FQNEAQ. This CDR3 is built from 13 residues. V lost 8 bases and J lost 6, with 14 bases in between. The CDR3 nucleotides are TGTGCCAGCGTGGGGGTCCAGGGTCAGCCCCAGCATTTT. Translation gives CASVGVQGQPQHF.

J is TRBJ1-2 and V is TRBV3-1 (or the pseudogene TRBV3-2), with 8 bases lining up with TRBD1. V was pared by 4 bases and J by 6 bases, with 4 bases of the junction left unmatched. This CDR3 region has 13 residues. Germline V CDR1 and CDR2: LGHDT, YNNKEL (reference sequence). This CDR3 reads CASSPTGAHGYTF. In DNA, the CDR3 is TGTGCCAGCAGCCCGACAGGGGCCCATGGCTACACCTTC.

This clone has a single count. The genes are TRBV2 and TRBJ2-7, with 8 positions matching TRBD1. The CDR3 contains 15 residues. Germline V gene data show CDR1 as SNHLY and CDR2 as FYNNEI. With V trimmed by 7 bases and J by 0 bases, 8 bases remained unmatched. CDR3 loop: CASKLDRANSYEQYF. The CDR3 bases are TGTGCCAGCAAGCTGGACAGGGCAAACTCCTACGAGCAGTACTTC.

This chain connects TRBV27 to TRBJ1-2; TRBD1 agrees at 8 bases. Unmatched junction bases numbered 10, after V lost 6 bases and J lost 4 bases. CDR1 and CDR2 (germline): MNHEY, SMNVEV (reference sequence). There are 15 residues in the CDR3. DNA of the CDR3: TGTGCCAGCAGAACCGGCCGGACAGGGATCTATGGCTACACCTTC. This codes for CASRTGRTGIYGYTF.

The chain is built from TRBV28 and TRBJ2-5; tentatively, D is TRBD2 (5 bases). CDR3 size: 14 residues. V lost 3 bases and J lost 0, with 8 bases in between. Germline V lookup: CDR1 MDHEN, CDR2 SYDVKM. CDR3 sequence: CASSFGGYQETQYF. The CDR3 DNA reads as TGTGCCAGCAGTTTTGGAGGCTACCAAGAGACCCAGTACTTC.

This rearrangement joins TRBV19 to TRBJ1-6, with 7 bases fitting TRBD1. The V gene end was trimmed by 5 bases and the J gene end by 9 bases; junction bases not matched to a gene: 7. The CDR3 length is 14 residues. Germline V gene sequence: CDR1 LNHDA, CDR2 SQIVND (reference sequence). The CDR3 coding sequence is TGTGCCAGTAGTCGGCAGGGGGAACCTTCACCCCTCCACTTT. Translated, it gives CASSRQGEPSPLHF.

The chain is built from TRBV7-8 and TRBJ1-6; D is perhaps TRBD1 (6 bases). The V gene's germline CDR1 is SGHVS and CDR2 FQNEAQ. The CDR3 has 16 amino acids. Trimming left V 1 base short and J 9 bases short, with 16 bases between. The CDR3 spells CASSLEISGGRSPLHF. Here the CDR3 DNA reads TGTGCCAGCAGCTTAGAAATTTCCGGGGGGCGTTCACCCCTCCACTTT.

V gene TRBV3-1 (or the pseudogene TRBV3-2) combines with J gene TRBJ2-2; the D is unclear. The germline V and J ends were trimmed by 4 bases and 1 base, with 10 bases remaining between them. The germline V gene encodes CDR1 LGHDT and CDR2 YNNKEL (reference sequence). The CDR3 length is 15 residues. CDR3: CASSRQAGNTGELFF. DNA for the CDR3: TGTGCCAGCAGCCGCCAGGCTGGGAACACCGGGGAGCTGTTTTTT.

This rearrangement joins TRBV6-5 to TRBJ1-1, with D perhaps TRBD1 (6 bases). CDR3 size: 13 residues. The V and J ends lost 0 bases and 8 bases respectively, with 10 bases between them. The germline V gene encodes CDR1 MNHEY and CDR2 SVGAGI. The CDR3 region is CASSYSTGAEAFF. Written as DNA, the CDR3 is TGTGCCAGCAGTTACTCGACGGGGGCGGAAGCTTTCTTT.

This sequence joins TRBV9 and TRBJ1-2; 9 nucleotides align to TRBD1. The junction had 11 bases not matched to a gene; V was cut back by 4 bases and J by 4 bases. There are 16 residues in the CDR3. CDR1 and CDR2 from the germline V gene are SGDLS and YYNGEE. For the CDR3, the DNA is TGTGCCAGCAGCCGCATAGGACAGGGGATCGGCTATGGCTACACCTTC. Its translation: CASSRIGQGIGYGYTF.

This chain links TRBV5-1 with TRBJ1-6, with D uncertain. Germline V gene sequence: CDR1 SGHRS, CDR2 YFSETQ. Between the trimmed V and J ends, which lost 5 bases and 10 bases, there was a span of 19 bases. This CDR3 spans 15 amino acids. The CDR3 DNA reads as TGCGCCAGCAGTAGTGATAGAGCCGTGGACTCACCCCTCCACTTT. Translating gives CASSSDRAVDSPLHF.

The rearrangement links TRBV5-4 to TRBJ1-1; D is unclear. Germline V lookup: CDR1 SGHNT, CDR2 YYREEE (reference sequence). Trimming shortened V by 2 bases and J by 3 bases, and 8 bases separated the two germline ends. CDR3 length: 13 amino acids. The CDR3 loop reads CASSLVSYTEAFF. CDR3 nucleotide sequence: TGTGCCAGCAGCTTAGTCAGCTACACTGAAGCTTTCTTT.

This sequence joins TRBV18 and TRBJ1-4; D is unclear. V lost 4 bases, J lost 5 bases, and 8 bases lay in between. The germline V gene encodes CDR1 KGHSH and CDR2 LQKENI. CDR3 length: 13 residues. The CDR3 nucleotides read TGTGCCAGCTCACTTGGGATGAATGAAAAACTGTTTTTT. It is translated as CASSLGMNEKLFF.

Worth noting for this clone: This specimen includes other DNA sequences encoding the same CDR3. J is TRBJ2-3 and V is TRBV9; D gene uncertain. Deletions cut 2 bases from V and 3 bases from J, with 10 bases between. Per the germline V gene, CDR1 is SGDLS and CDR2 is YYNGEE. The CDR3 has 14 amino acids. The CDR3 coding sequence is TGTGCCAGCAGCGTGGGCGGCTTTACAGATACGCAGTATTTT. It encodes CASSVGGFTDTQYF.

This CDR3 reads CASSQLAGETQYF. The DNA for the CDR3 is TGCGCCAGCAGCCAACTAGCGGGGGAGACCCAGTACTTC. This chain connects TRBV4-1 to TRBJ2-5, with 9 nucleotides matching TRBD2. This CDR3 is built from 13 residues. The V segment lost 2 bases and the J segment 5 bases; nucleotides outside the gene matches: 0. Per germline, CDR1 MGHRA and CDR2 YSYEKL.

This chain links TRBV2 with TRBJ2-5, with TRBD2 identical over 10 bases. The CDR3 is 15 amino acids. CDR1 and CDR2 (germline): SNHLY, FYNNEI. After removal of 3 bases from V and 6 bases from J, the junction contained 7 bases not matched to a gene. The CDR3 DNA sequence: TGTGCCAGCAGTGATAAGAGCGGGGGGGCTAAGACCCAGTACTTC. Its protein product is CASSDKSGGAKTQYF.

V usage is TRBV5-1 and J usage is TRBJ1-2, with 9 bases identical to TRBD1. The V gene end was trimmed by 0 bases and the J gene end by 4 bases; junction bases not matched to a gene: 7. The CDR3 contains 16 residues. Germline CDR1 SGHRS, CDR2 YFSETQ. The CDR3 nucleotides are TGCGCCAGCAGCTTGGCGGGGACAGGGCAGTTCTATGGCTACACCTTC. It is translated as CASSLAGTGQFYGYTF.

This chain uses TRBV19 with TRBJ2-6, with D tentatively TRBD1 (6 bases). The CDR3 has 16 amino acids. Trimming removed 9 bases at V and 2 bases at J, with 17 bases between. CDR1 LNHDA and CDR2 SQIVND come from the germline V gene (reference sequence). CDR3 coding DNA: TGTGCCAGCCGCCAAATTGGACAGACTGGGGCCAACGTCCTGACTTTC. Residues: CASRQIGQTGANVLTF.